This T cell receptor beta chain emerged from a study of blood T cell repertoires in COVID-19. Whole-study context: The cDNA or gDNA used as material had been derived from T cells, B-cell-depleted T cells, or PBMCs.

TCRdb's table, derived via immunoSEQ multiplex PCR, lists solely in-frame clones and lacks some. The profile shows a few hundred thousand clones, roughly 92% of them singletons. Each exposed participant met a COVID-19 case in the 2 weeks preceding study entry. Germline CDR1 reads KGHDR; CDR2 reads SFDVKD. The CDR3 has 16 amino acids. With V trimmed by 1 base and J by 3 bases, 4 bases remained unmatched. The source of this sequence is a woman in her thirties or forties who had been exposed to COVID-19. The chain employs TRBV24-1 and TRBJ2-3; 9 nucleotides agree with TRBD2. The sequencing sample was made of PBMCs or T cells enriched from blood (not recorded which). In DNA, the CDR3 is TGTGCCACCAGTGATTTAAGAGCGGGAGGAACAGATACGCAGTATTTT. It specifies CATSDLRAGGTDTQYF.